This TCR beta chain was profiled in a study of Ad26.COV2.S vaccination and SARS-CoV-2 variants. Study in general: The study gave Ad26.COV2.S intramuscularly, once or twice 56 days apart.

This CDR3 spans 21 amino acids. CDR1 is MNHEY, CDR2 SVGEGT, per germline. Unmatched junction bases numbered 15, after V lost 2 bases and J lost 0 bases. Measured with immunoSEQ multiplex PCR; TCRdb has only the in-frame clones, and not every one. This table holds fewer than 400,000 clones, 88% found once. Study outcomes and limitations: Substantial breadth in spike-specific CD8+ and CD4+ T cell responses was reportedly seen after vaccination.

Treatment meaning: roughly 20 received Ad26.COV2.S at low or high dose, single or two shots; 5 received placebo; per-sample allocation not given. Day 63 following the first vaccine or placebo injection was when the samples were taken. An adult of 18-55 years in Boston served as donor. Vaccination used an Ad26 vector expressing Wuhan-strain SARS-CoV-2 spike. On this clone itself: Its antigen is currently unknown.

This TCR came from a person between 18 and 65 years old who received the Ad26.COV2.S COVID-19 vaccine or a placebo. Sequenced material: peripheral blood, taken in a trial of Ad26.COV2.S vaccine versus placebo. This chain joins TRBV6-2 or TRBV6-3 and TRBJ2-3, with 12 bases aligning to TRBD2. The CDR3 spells CASSYTPRETSGGPSTDTQYF. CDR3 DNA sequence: TGTGCCAGCAGTTACACCCCCCGAGAGACTAGCGGGGGACCTAGCACAGATACGCAGTATTTT.